This entry features one T cell receptor beta chain sequence. The CDR3 runs 15 residues. The germline V gene has CDR1 SGDLS and CDR2 YYNGEE. The V end lost 0 bases, the J end lost 4 bases, and 11 bases lay between the germline ends. The data were obtained in a study of blood T cell repertoires in COVID-19. Study background: T cells, B-cell-depleted T cells, or PBMCs provided the cDNA or gDNA that served as material.

Clones were sequenced by immunoSEQ multiplex PCR, and TCRdb holds only the in-frame ones, with some missing. The table has about 210,000 clones, around nine tenths seen once; the top ten hold more than 4.5%. The sequenced sample was peripheral blood. This TCR derives from a woman aged 40 to 50 with acute or convalescent COVID-19. The chain couples TRBV9 to TRBJ1-3; D gene ambiguous. The DNA of the CDR3 is TGTGCCAGCAGCGTAGAGGCAGCCGGGGGAAACACCATATATTTT. Translation: CASSVEAAGGNTIYF. Using reference TRBV9 and TRBJ1-3 for the parts outside the CDR3, the full variable domain is DSGVTQTPKHLITATGQRVTLRCSPRSGDLSVYWYQQSLDQGLQFLIQYYNGEERAKGNILERFSAQQFPDLHSELNLSSLELGDSALYFCASSVEAAGGNTIYFGEGSWLTVV.